These 17 T cell receptor beta chains were all obtained from the same sample, sequenced in a study of shared clonotypes between healthy human individuals. The naive CD8 population came from CD45RO-negative cells selected for CCR7, without terminally differentiated effector memory CD45RA+ cells. Method: immunoSEQ multiplex PCR; TCRdb's copy keeps in-frame clones and lacks some. Of roughly 770,000 clones listed, about 97% are singletons. The sequenced sample consisted of naive CD8+ T cells sorted from blood. All receptors derive from a man in his thirties or forties in good health.

The chain is built from TRBV5-1 and TRBJ2-2; 8 bases fit TRBD2. CDR1 and CDR2 (germline): SGHRS, YFSETQ. V was clipped by 0 bases and J by 2 bases; unmatched bases: 6. The CDR3 is 17 residues long. CDR3 sequence reads: CASSLAGLAGNTGELFF. The DNA of the CDR3 is TGCGCCAGCAGCTTGGCGGGCCTAGCGGGTAACACCGGGGAGCTGTTTTTT.

V is TRBV28 and J is TRBJ2-1; D unresolved. The CDR3 totals 16 residues. The V end lost 5 bases, the J end lost 0 bases, and 14 bases lay between the germline ends. Per germline, CDR1 MDHEN and CDR2 SYDVKM. CDR3 coding DNA: TGTGCCAGCAGTCTAGACATAACAAGCTCCTACAATGAGCAGTTCTTC. Its translation: CASSLDITSSYNEQFF.

Only one count was recorded for this clone. This chain joins TRBV21-1 and TRBJ2-1; TRBD1 was called by the table and not checked on the DNA. TRBV21-1 is recorded as a pseudogene. This CDR3 is 15 amino acids long. In DNA form, the CDR3 reads TGTGCCAGCAGCAAACGGACAGATACGCCTAATGAGCAGTTCTTC. The encoded protein is CASSKRTDTPNEQFF.

Written as DNA, the CDR3 is TGTGCCAGCAGTTTAGGTGATACCTACGAGCAGTACTTC. Translation gives CASSLGDTYEQYF. V is TRBV27 and J is TRBJ2-7; D uncertain. CDR3 length: 13 residues. Per germline, CDR1 MNHEY and CDR2 SMNVEV (reference sequence). V lost 2 bases and J lost 2, with 7 bases in between.

This chain connects TRBV29-1 to TRBJ2-1; D might be TRBD1 (5 bases). Trimming cost V 4 bases and J 8 bases, with 15 bases left between them. Germline CDR1 reads SQVTM; CDR2 reads ANQGSEA. The CDR3 extends over 13 amino acids. The CDR3 nucleotides are TGCAGCGTTGCCCGGCAGGGAATCTATGAGCAGTTCTTC. Translated: CSVARQGIYEQFF.

The chain couples TRBV7-9 to TRBJ2-7; perhaps D is TRBD1 or TRBD2 (6 bases each). Germline CDR1 and CDR2: SEHNR and FQNEAQ (reference sequence). The CDR3 length is 15 residues. V lost 5 bases, J lost 0 bases, and 14 bases lay in between. CDR3 in amino acids: CASSHRGEFSYEQYF. The CDR3 DNA is TGTGCCAGCAGCCATAGGGGGGAATTCTCCTACGAGCAGTACTTC.

The chain couples TRBV6-5 to TRBJ2-1; TRBD2 is a possible D gene (6 bases). CDR3 length: 13 residues. V was shortened by 2 bases and J by 14 bases, with 16 bases between the two germline ends. Germline V gene data show CDR1 as MNHEY and CDR2 as SVGAGI. The CDR3 coding sequence is TGTGCCAGCAGTTACCAAAGGGTCGGGGGAGAGTTCTTC. It yields the protein CASSYQRVGGEFF.

This sequence joins TRBV27 and TRBJ2-1; D is perhaps TRBD2 (6 bases). Germline CDR1 and CDR2: MNHEY and SMNVEV (reference sequence). Trimming shortened V by 10 bases and J by 3 bases, and 19 bases separated the two germline ends. CDR3 length: 15 residues. CDR3 region: CATKMGGYDYNEQFF. CDR3 in DNA: TGTGCCACCAAGATGGGGGGATACGACTACAATGAGCAGTTCTTC.

This clone showed up just once. Its ends do not fully match the called genes, so a read error is possible. V and J are TRBV7-9 and TRBJ1-2; D possibly corresponds to TRBD1 (5 bases). Germline loops: CDR1 SEHNR, CDR2 FQNEAQ (reference sequence). The CDR3 loop spans 12 amino acids. The CDR3 sequence: CASSRLGAQSAF. Written as DNA, the CDR3 is TGTGCCAGCAGCCGACTCGGGGCCCAAAGCGCCTTC.

This rearrangement joins TRBV6-5 to TRBJ2-5, with no clear D. V lost 5 bases and J lost 7, with 8 bases in between. CDR1 and CDR2 (germline): MNHEY, SVGAGI. There are 11 residues in the CDR3. The CDR3 coding sequence is TGTGCCAGCAGTCATGGAGCGACCCAGTACTTC. As protein: CASSHGATQYF.

This chain joins TRBV28 and TRBJ1-1, with D tentatively TRBD1 (6 bases). Trimming removed 8 bases from V and 11 bases from J, with 30 bases in between. CDR1 is MDHEN and CDR2 is SYDVKM in the germline V gene. The CDR3 spans 16 residues. The CDR3 loop reads CASLADSTGGQNLAFF. CDR3 in DNA: TGTGCCAGCTTAGCCGACTCGACTGGGGGACAAAATCTGGCTTTCTTT.

The chain carries TRBV28 and TRBJ2-2; 10 nucleotides line up with TRBD1. After removal of 2 bases from V and 6 bases from J, the junction contained 3 bases not matched to a gene. The CDR3 totals 15 residues. Germline values: CDR1 MDHEN, CDR2 SYDVKM. For the CDR3, the DNA is TGTGCCAGCAGTTTACGGACAGGGGGAGCCGGGGAGCTGTTTTTT. It codes for CASSLRTGGAGELFF.

The rearrangement uses TRBV11-3 and TRBJ2-5, with 8 bases matching TRBD1. The germline V gene has CDR1 SGHNT and CDR2 YENEEA. The V and J ends lost 2 bases and 4 bases, in that order; junction bases with no gene match: 15. This CDR3 has 18 amino acids. The CDR3 region is CASSLTAVRGQSPETQYF. The DNA of the CDR3 is TGTGCCAGCAGCTTAACGGCGGTCAGGGGGCAGTCGCCAGAGACCCAGTACTTC.

The chain carries TRBV6-5 and TRBJ2-2, with 10 bases fitting TRBD1. In germline, CDR1 is MNHEY, CDR2 SVGAGI. The V and J ends lost 5 bases and 3 bases, in that order; junction bases with no gene match: 3. This CDR3 has 15 amino acids. CDR3 sequence (DNA): TGTGCCAGCAGTGGGGGGACAGGGGACACCGGGGAGCTGTTTTTT. Translated, it gives CASSGGTGDTGELFF.

The chain is built from TRBV5-6 and TRBJ2-1, with TRBD1 as a possible D gene (6 bases). The CDR3 is made up of 17 amino acids. Germline V gene lookup returns CDR1 SGHDT and CDR2 YYEEEE. V lost 4 bases, J lost 5 bases, and 22 bases lay in between. The CDR3 reads CASSTPLRHGQNNEQFF. The CDR3 coding sequence is TGTGCCAGCAGCACTCCGCTCCGCCATGGACAGAACAATGAGCAGTTCTTC.

V is TRBV11-2 and J is TRBJ2-7; 11 bases are shared with TRBD2. Germline V gene data show CDR1 as SGHAT and CDR2 as FQNNGV. CDR3 length: 16 amino acids. With 1 base clipped from V and 0 bases from J, the junction kept 2 bases outside the gene matches. The CDR3 here is CASSLVGTSGSYEQYF. For the CDR3, the DNA is TGTGCCAGCAGCTTAGTCGGGACTAGCGGCTCCTACGAGCAGTACTTC. Variable domain in full (rest from reference TRBV11-2 and TRBJ2-7): EAGVAQSPRYKIIEKRQSVAFWCNPISGHATLYWYQQILGQGPKLLIQFQNNGVVDDSQLPKDRFSAERLKGVDSTLKIQPAKLEDSAVYLCASSLVGTSGSYEQYFGPGTRLTVT.

V usage is TRBV5-4 and J usage is TRBJ2-7; D is possibly TRBD1 (5 bases). V shed 4 bases and J shed 4 bases, with 18 bases lying between them. Germline values: CDR1 SGHNT, CDR2 YYREEE (reference sequence). The CDR3 loop spans 15 amino acids. The chain's CDR3 is CASSVGEGSTYEQYF. The CDR3 nucleotides are TGTGCCAGCAGCGTAGGGGAAGGGTCCACGTACGAGCAGTACTTC.